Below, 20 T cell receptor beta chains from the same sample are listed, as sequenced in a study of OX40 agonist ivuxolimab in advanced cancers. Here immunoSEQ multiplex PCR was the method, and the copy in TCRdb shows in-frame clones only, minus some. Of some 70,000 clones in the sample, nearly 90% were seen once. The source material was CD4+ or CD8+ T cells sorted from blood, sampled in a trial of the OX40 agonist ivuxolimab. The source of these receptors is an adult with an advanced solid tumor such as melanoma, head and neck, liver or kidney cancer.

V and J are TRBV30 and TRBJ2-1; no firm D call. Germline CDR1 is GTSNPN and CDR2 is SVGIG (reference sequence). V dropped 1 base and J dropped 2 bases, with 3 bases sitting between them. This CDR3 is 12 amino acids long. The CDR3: CAWSGTYNEQFF. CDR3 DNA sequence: TGTGCCTGGAGTGGAACCTACAATGAGCAGTTCTTC.

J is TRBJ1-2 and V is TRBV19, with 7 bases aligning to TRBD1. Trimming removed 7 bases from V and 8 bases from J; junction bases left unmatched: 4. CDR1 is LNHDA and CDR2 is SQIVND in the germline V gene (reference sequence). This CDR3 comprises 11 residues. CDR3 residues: CASTGGRGYTF. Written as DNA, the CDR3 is TGTGCCAGTACAGGGGGGCGAGGCTACACCTTC.

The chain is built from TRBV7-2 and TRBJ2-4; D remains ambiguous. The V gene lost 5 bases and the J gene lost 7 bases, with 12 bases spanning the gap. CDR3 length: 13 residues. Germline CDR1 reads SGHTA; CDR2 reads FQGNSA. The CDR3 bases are TGTGCCAGCAGCACGGATGGCTGGAACATTCAGTACTTC. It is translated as CASSTDGWNIQYF.

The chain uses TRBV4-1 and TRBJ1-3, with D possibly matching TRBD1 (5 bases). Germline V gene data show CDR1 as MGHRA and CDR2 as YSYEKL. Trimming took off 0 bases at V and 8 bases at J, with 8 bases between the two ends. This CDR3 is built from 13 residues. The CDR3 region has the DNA TGCGCCAGCAGCCAAGAGGACATGTACACCATATATTTT. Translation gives CASSQEDMYTIYF.

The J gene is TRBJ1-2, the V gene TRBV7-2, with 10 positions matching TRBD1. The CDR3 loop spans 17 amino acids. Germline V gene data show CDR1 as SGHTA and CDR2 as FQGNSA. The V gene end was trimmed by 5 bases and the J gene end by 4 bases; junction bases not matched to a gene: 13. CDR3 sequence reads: CASSPGQGLPGGYGYTF. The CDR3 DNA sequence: TGTGCCAGCAGCCCGGGACAGGGGTTGCCTGGTGGCTATGGCTACACCTTC.

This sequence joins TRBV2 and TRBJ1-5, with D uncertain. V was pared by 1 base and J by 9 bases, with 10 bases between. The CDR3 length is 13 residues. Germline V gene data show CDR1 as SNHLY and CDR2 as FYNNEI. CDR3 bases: TGTGCCAGCAGTGAAGTCCAGGTAGGGCCCCAGCATTTT. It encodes CASSEVQVGPQHF.

The CDR3 reads CASSPAQGRTEAFF. DNA for the CDR3: TGTGCCAGCAGCCCCGCCCAGGGACGTACTGAAGCTTTCTTT. This chain connects TRBV9 to TRBJ1-1, with D maybe TRBD1 (5 bases). This CDR3 is built from 14 residues. Trimming cost V 4 bases and J 5 bases, with 15 bases left between them. From germline, CDR1 is SGDLS and CDR2 YYNGEE.

CDR3 sequence (DNA): TGTGCCAGCAGTTATACAGGGCGAGGCAATGAGCAGTTCTTC. Residues: CASSYTGRGNEQFF. The chain uses TRBV28 and TRBJ2-1; D might be TRBD1 (6 bases). The CDR3 is made up of 14 amino acids. CDR1 MDHEN and CDR2 SYDVKM come from the germline V gene. Trimming left V 4 bases short and J 6 bases short, with 13 bases between.

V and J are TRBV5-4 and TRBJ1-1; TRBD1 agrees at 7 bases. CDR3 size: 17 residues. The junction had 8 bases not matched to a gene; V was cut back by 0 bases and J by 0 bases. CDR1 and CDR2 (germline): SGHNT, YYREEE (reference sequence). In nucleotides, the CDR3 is TGTGCCAGCAGCTTGGGGGGTACAGGGGTAATGAACACTGAAGCTTTCTTT. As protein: CASSLGGTGVMNTEAFF.

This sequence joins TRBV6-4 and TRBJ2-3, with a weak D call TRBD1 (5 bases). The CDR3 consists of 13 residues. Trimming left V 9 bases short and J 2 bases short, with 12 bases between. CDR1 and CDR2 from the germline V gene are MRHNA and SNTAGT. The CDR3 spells CASSTVFTDTQYF. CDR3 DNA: TGTGCCAGTTCGACAGTCTTCACAGATACGCAGTATTTT.

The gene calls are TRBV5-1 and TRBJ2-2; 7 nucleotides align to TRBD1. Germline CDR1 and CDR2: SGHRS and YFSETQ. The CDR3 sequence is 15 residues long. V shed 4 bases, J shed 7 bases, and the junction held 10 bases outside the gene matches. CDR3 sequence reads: CASSQSTGRIGELFF. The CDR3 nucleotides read TGCGCCAGCAGCCAGTCGACAGGGCGGATCGGGGAGCTGTTTTTT.

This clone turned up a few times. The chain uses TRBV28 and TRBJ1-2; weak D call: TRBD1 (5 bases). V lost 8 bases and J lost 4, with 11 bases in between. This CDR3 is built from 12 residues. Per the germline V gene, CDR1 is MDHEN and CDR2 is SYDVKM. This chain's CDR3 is CASGYRSYGYTF. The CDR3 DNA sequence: TGTGCCAGCGGGTACAGGAGCTATGGCTACACCTTC.

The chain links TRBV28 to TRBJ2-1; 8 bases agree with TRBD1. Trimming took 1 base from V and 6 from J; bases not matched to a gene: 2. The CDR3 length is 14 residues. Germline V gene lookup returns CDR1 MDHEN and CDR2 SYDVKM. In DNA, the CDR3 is TGTGCCAGCAGTTTATCTCAGGGGGCCAATGAGCAGTTCTTC. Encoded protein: CASSLSQGANEQFF.

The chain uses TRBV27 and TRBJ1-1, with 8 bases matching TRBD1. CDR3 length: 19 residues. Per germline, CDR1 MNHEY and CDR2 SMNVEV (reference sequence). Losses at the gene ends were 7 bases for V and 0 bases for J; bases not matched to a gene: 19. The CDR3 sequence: CASKRTGLGLRAVNTEAFF. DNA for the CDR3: TGTGCCAGCAAGAGGACAGGGTTAGGCCTACGAGCCGTGAACACTGAAGCTTTCTTT.

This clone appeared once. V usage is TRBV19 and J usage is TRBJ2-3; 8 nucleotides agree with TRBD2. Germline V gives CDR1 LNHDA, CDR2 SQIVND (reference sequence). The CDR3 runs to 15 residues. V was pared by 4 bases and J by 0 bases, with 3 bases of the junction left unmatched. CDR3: CASSKLAVSTDTQYF. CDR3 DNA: TGTGCCAGTAGTAAACTAGCGGTTAGCACAGATACGCAGTATTTT.

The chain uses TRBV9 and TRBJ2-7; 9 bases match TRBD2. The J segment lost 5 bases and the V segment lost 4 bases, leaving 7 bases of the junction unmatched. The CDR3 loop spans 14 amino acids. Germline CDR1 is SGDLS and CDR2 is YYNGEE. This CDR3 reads CASSLSGSSHEQYF. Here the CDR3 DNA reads TGTGCCAGCAGCCTTAGCGGGAGTTCCCACGAGCAGTACTTC. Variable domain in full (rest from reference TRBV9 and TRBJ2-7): DSGVTQTPKHLITATGQRVTLRCSPRSGDLSVYWYQQSLDQGLQFLIQYYNGEERAKGNILERFSAQQFPDLHSELNLSSLELGDSALYFCASSLSGSSHEQYFGPGTRLTVT.

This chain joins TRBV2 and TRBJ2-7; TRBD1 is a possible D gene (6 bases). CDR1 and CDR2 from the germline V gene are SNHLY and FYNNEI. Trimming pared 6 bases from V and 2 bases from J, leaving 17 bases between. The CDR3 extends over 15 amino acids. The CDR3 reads CASSDRLSTPYEQYF. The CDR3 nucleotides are TGTGCCAGCAGCGACAGGCTTTCGACCCCCTACGAGCAGTACTTC.

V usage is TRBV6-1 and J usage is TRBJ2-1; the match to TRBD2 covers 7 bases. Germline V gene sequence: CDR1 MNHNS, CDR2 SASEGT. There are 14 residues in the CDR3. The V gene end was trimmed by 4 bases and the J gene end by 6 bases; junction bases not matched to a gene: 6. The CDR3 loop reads CASSVVGGGNEQFF. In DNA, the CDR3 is TGTGCCAGCAGTGTGGTCGGCGGGGGCAATGAGCAGTTCTTC.

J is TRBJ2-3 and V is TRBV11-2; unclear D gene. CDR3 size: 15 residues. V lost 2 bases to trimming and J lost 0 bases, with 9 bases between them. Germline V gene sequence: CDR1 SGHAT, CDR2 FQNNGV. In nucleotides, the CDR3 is TGTGCCAGCAGCTTACTTGGCAGTAGCACAGATACGCAGTATTTT. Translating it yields CASSLLGSSTDTQYF. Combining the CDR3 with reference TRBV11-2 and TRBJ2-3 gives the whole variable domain EAGVAQSPRYKIIEKRQSVAFWCNPISGHATLYWYQQILGQGPKLLIQFQNNGVVDDSQLPKDRFSAERLKGVDSTLKIQPAKLEDSAVYLCASSLLGSSTDTQYFGPGTRLTVL.

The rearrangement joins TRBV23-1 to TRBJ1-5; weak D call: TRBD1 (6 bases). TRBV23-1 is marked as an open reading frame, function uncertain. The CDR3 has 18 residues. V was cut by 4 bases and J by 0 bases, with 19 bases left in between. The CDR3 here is CASSPSGAKTHSNQPQHF. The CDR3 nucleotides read TGCGCCAGCAGTCCCTCGGGGGCCAAAACCCATAGCAATCAGCCCCAGCATTTT.